This TCR beta chain emerged from a study of T-cell reconstitution after alpha-beta-depleted transplantation in children. Preparation of the TCRbeta library was carried out with unique molecular identifiers. TCRdb analysed the PCR reads with MiXCR anew, one entry per CDR3 protein. The sample lists about 640,000 distinct CDR3 sequences; approximately 16% were seen once. The V end was cut by 3 bases, the J end by 6 bases, with 9 bases between. Germline V gives CDR1 SEHNR, CDR2 FQNEAQ (reference sequence). The length of the CDR3 is 12 residues. The table lists this clonotype with a few counts. The rearrangement joins TRBV7-9 to TRBJ2-7; D gene unclear. The sequencing here drew on PBMCs from the stem cell graft donor, taken from the stem cell graft. The receptor comes from a human donor who donated a stem cell graft to a child with acute myeloid leukemia. For the CDR3, the DNA is TGTGCCAGCAGCTTGGAAGCTTCCGAGCAGTACTTC. It specifies CASSLEASEQYF.